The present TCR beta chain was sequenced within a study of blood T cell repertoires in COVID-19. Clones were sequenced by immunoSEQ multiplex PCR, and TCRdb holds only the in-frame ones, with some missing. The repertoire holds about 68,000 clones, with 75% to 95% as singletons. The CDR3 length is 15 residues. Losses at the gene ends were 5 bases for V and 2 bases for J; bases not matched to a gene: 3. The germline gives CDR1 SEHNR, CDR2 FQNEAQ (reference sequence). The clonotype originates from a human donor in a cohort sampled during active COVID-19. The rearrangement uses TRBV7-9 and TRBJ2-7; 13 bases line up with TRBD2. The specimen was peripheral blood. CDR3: CASSPGLAGAYEQYF. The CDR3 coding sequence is TGTGCCAGCAGCCCAGGACTAGCGGGGGCCTACGAGCAGTACTTC.